This T cell receptor (beta chain) was recorded in a study of regulatory T cells in long-lasting Graves disease. Arm-PCR of CDR3 regions with iRepertoire HTBI primers generated TCR beta libraries. TCRdb re-derived calls from the multiplex PCR reads in MiXCR, one entry per CDR3 protein. The data contain under 350,000 distinct CDR3 sequences, roughly a fifth of them singletons. The time point: persistent/refractory GD, antithyroid drugs over 5 years with positive TRAb. From RNA extracted from PBMCs, the TCR library was made. CDR3 size: 14 residues. Germline values: CDR1 SQVTM, CDR2 ANQGSEA. Trimming shortened V by 6 bases and J by 0 bases, and 15 bases separated the two germline ends.

The chain recombines TRBV29-1 with TRBJ2-7; D is unresolved. The clonotype originates from a female donor with Graves disease. The specimen was peripheral blood mononuclear cells (PBMCs), collected when the disease was refractory, from a patient treated with antithyroid drugs. The CDR3, as DNA: TGCAGCGTGGCCTATGCCGCGGACTCCTACGAGCAGTACTTC. This encodes CSVAYAADSYEQYF.